A selection of T cell receptor beta chains follows, all from one sample in a study of blood T cell repertoires in COVID-19. Only in-frame clones appear in the TCRdb table, and some are missing; sequencing was by immunoSEQ multiplex PCR. This sample has 250,000 to 300,000 clones, with 85% to 90% found just once. Sequencing input: PBMCs or T cells enriched from blood (not recorded which). Every receptor here comes from a middle-aged man who had recovered from COVID-19. The CDR3 runs from the conserved cysteine through the conserved F or W. A D gene is named only where the DNA matches it firmly. Clone size is shown for a subset of rows, as once, few, many or a class of expanded clone.

j_gene	d_gene	abundance	v_gene	CDR3nt	CDR3aa
TRBJ2-5	TRBD2	NA	TRBV19	TGTGCCAGTAGCGGACTAGCGGGAGGGCCTGTAGAGACCCAGTACTTC	CASSGLAGGPVETQYF
TRBJ1-6	NA	once	TRBV7-9	TGTGCCGCGAGCCGGAGGAGCCCCTATAATTCACCCCTCCACTTT	CAASRRSPYNSPLHF
TRBJ1-1	NA	NA	TRBV3-1/TRBV3-2	TGTGCCAGCAGCCGTCGAGGTGGACGGGACTTGAACACTGAAGCTTTCTTT	CASSRRGGRDLNTEAFF
TRBJ2-3	TRBD2	NA	TRBV6-5	TGTGCCAGCAGTTATAATAGCGGGAGATTGGCAGATACGCAGTATTTT	CASSYNSGRLADTQYF
TRBJ2-5	TRBD2	NA	TRBV30	TGTGCCTGGAGTGGGACTCTAGCGGGGAGGGAAGAGACCCAGTACTTC	CAWSGTLAGREETQYF
TRBJ2-7	NA	few	TRBV7-9	TGTGCCAGCAGCTCACCGGGAGACTACGAGCAGTACTTC	CASSSPGDYEQYF
TRBJ2-1	TRBD2	NA	TRBV27	TGTGCCAGCAGTTCCTCCCCAGCGGGAGTAGTTCGCAATGAGCAGTTCTTC	CASSSSPAGVVRNEQFF
TRBJ2-1	NA	NA	TRBV14	TGTGCCAGCAGCCCCCTGGCGGTAAGCTCCTACAATGAGCAGTTCTTC	CASSPLAVSSYNEQFF
TRBJ1-1	TRBD1	few	TRBV18	TGTGCCAGCTGGAGAGGGGGCTTTTTGAACACTGAAGCTTTCTTT	CASWRGGFLNTEAFF
TRBJ1-5	NA	few	TRBV28	TGTGCCAGCAGTTCCGCTGACAGTCGGAATCAGCCCCAGCATTTT	CASSSADSRNQPQHF
TRBJ1-1	TRBD1	NA	TRBV7-8	TGTGCCAGCAGCCCACTATGGACAGGGCCCTCTGCTTTCTTT	CASSPLWTGPSAFF
TRBJ1-1	NA	NA	TRBV5-4	TGTGCCAGCAGCTTGGCCGTGAACACTGAAGCTTTCTTT	CASSLAVNTEAFF
TRBJ2-7	TRBD2	few	TRBV11-2	TGTGCCAGCAGCTTAGATGGACTAGTGTACGAGCAGTACTTC	CASSLDGLVYEQYF
TRBJ2-7	NA	NA	TRBV5-6	TGTGCCAGCAGCTTGGGGGACATAATTGGGAGTCTCCCCCCCTACGAGCAGTACTTC	CASSLGDIIGSLPPYEQYF
TRBJ2-3	TRBD2	NA	TRBV7-2	TGTGCCAGCAGCATGGGGACTAGCGGCACAGATACGCAGTATTTT	CASSMGTSGTDTQYF
TRBJ2-2	NA	NA	TRBV24-1	TGTGCCACCAGTGACGCACGGGGTGGAGTGACCGGGGAGCTGTTTTTT	CATSDARGGVTGELFF
TRBJ2-1	TRBD2	NA	TRBV27	TGTGCCAGCAGACGAAGCGGGAGTAGGAACAATGAGCAGTTCTTC	CASRRSGSRNNEQFF
TRBJ2-7	NA	few	TRBV12-3/TRBV12-4	TGTGCCAGCAGTTTGTCCGGGGGCTACGAGCAGTACTTC	CASSLSGGYEQYF
TRBJ2-2	TRBD1	NA	TRBV12-5	TGTGCTAGTGGTTTTATAGTTTCTTACGGGACAGCTGACACCGGGGAGCTGTTTTTT	CASGFIVSYGTADTGELFF
TRBJ2-2	NA	NA	TRBV5-1	TGCGCCAGCAGCTTGGCCTTAGGTGCAGGGAAGAGGTCCGGGGAGCTGTTTTTT	CASSLALGAGKRSGELFF
TRBJ1-2	TRBD1	NA	TRBV10-2	TGCGCCAGCAGCAAGGACAGGGCTTATGGCTACACCTTC	CASSKDRAYGYTF
TRBJ1-4	TRBD1	NA	TRBV18	TGTGCCAGCTCACCGTTAGCAGGGGGAGCGACTAATGAAAAACTGTTTTTT	CASSPLAGGATNEKLFF
TRBJ2-5	TRBD1	NA	TRBV4-3	TGCGCCAGCAGCCACGACAGGGGGCTAGGACAAGAGACCCAGTACTTC	CASSHDRGLGQETQYF
TRBJ2-3	NA	NA	TRBV21-1	TGTGCCAGCAGCCCTTTGCAGGCTAGCACAGATACGCAGTATTTT	CASSPLQASTDTQYF
TRBJ1-1	NA	NA	TRBV11-2	TGTGCCAGCAGCTTATTAGGGGCCACTGAAGCTTTCTTT	CASSLLGATEAFF
TRBJ2-1	TRBD1	NA	TRBV19	TGTGCCAGCAGCGGACAGGGAGTAGGGGAGCAGTTCTTC	CASSGQGVGEQFF
TRBJ1-1	TRBD1	NA	TRBV18	TGTGCCAGCTCGCTGAGGACAGGCGGCGATACTGAAGCTTTCTTT	CASSLRTGGDTEAFF
TRBJ1-1	TRBD1	NA	TRBV29-1	TGCAGCGTTGCCCTACGACAGGGGATGAACACTGAAGCTTTCTTT	CSVALRQGMNTEAFF
TRBJ1-1	NA	NA	TRBV10-3	TGTGCCATCAGAGGGGGGGGGATCGTGAACACTGAAGCTTTCTTT	CAIRGGGIVNTEAFF
TRBJ1-1	NA	once	TRBV12-3/TRBV12-4	TGTGCCAGCAGTACCGACAGACCCCATGAAGCTTTCTTT	CASSTDRPHEAFF
TRBJ1-1	TRBD1	NA	TRBV6-2/TRBV6-3	TGTGCCAGCAGTCTGGGGGACAGCGTATCTTTCTTT	CASSLGDSVSFF
TRBJ2-1	TRBD2	NA	TRBV4-2	TGTGCCAGCAGCCAAGACGAACTAGCGGGAGGGCCAGGCAATGAGCAGTTCTTC	CASSQDELAGGPGNEQFF
TRBJ2-1	NA	NA	TRBV28	TGTGCCAGCAGTTTACCGGACAGCTCCTACAATGAGCAGTTCTTC	CASSLPDSSYNEQFF
TRBJ2-1	NA	NA	TRBV7-9	TGTGCCAGCAGCCGGGACACCCTAAGTGGGTACAATGAGCAGTTCTTC	CASSRDTLSGYNEQFF